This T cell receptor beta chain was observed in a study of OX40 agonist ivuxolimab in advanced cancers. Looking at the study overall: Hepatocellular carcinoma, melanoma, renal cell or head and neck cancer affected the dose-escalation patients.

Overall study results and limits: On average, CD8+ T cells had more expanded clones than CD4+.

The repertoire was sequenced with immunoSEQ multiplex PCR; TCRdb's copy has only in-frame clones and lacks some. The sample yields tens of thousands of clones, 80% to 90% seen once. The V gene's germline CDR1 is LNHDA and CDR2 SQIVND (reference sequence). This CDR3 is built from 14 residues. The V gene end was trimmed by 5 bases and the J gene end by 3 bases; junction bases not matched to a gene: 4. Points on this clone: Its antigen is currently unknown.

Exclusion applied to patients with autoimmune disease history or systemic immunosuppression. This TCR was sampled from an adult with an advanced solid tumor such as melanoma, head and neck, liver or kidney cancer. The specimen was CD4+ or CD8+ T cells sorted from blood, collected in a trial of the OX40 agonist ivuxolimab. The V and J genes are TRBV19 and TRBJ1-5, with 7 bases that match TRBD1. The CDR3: CASSHGQDNQPQHF. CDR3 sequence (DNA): TGTGCCAGTAGTCATGGACAGGACAATCAGCCCCAGCATTTT.